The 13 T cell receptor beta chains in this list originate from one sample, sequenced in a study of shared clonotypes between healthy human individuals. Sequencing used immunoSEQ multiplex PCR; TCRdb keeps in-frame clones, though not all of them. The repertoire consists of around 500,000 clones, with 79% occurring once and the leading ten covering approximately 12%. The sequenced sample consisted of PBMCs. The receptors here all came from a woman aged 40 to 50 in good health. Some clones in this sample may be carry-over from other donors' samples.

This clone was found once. In DNA, the CDR3 is TGTGCCAGCAGCCAAGGGGTGCGGAACACTGAAGCTTTCTTT. This codes for CASSQGVRNTEAFF. The J gene is TRBJ1-1, the V gene TRBV7-6; possibly TRBD1 for D (5 bases). The CDR3 runs 14 residues. CDR1 SGHVS and CDR2 FNYEAQ come from the germline V gene. V shed 5 bases and J shed 1 base, with 11 bases lying between them.

CDR3 coding DNA: TGTGCCAGTAGCCCAAGCACGGAGGCAGATACGCAGTATTTT. This codes for CASSPSTEADTQYF. The chain employs TRBV19 and TRBJ2-3, with D perhaps matching TRBD2 (5 bases). Germline V gene lookup returns CDR1 LNHDA and CDR2 SQIVND (reference sequence). The CDR3 covers 14 residues. Trimming pared 6 bases from V and 4 bases from J, leaving 14 bases between.

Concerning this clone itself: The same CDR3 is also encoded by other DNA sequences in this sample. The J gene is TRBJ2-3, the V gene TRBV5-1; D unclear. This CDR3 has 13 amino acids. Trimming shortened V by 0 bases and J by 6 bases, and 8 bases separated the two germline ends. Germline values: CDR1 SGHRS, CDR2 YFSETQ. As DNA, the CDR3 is TGCGCCAGCAGCTTGGTGCCCGGGGATACGCAGTATTTT. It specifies CASSLVPGDTQYF.

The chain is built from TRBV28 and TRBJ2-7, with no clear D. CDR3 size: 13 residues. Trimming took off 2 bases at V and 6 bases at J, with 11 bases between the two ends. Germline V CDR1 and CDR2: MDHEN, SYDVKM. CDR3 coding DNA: TGTGCCAGCAGTTTAGGGATAGGGCGCGAGCAGTACTTC. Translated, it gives CASSLGIGREQYF.

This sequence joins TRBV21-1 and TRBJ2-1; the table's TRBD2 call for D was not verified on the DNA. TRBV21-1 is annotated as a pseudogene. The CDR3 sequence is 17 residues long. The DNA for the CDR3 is TGTGCCAGCAGCAAAGCTGGCGCGGGAGACTCCTACAATGAGCAGTTCTTC. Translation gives CASSKAGAGDSYNEQFF.

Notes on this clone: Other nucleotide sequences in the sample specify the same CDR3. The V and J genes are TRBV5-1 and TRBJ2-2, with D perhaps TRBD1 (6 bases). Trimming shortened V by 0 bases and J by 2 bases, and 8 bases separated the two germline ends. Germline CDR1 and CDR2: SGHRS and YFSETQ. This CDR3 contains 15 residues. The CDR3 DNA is TGCGCCAGCAGCTTGGTAGGGGGAAACACCGGGGAGCTGTTTTTT. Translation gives CASSLVGGNTGELFF.

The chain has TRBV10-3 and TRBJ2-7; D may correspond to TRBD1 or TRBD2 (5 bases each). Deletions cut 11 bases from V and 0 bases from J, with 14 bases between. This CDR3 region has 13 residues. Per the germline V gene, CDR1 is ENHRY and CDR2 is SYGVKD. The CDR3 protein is CAVSGTSSYEQYF. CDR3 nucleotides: TGTGCCGTCTCCGGGACCAGCTCCTACGAGCAGTACTTC.

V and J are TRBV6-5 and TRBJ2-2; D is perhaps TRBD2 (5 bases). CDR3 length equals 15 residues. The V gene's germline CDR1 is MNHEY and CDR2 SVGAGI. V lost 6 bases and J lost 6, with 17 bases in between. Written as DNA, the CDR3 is TGTGCCAGCAGGGCAGCAACTAGATTGTCCGGGGAGCTGTTTTTT. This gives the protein CASRAATRLSGELFF.

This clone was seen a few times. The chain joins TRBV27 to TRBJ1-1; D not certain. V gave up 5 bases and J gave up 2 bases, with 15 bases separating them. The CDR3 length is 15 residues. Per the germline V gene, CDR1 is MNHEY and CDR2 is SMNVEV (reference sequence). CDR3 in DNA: TGTGCCAGCAGTAAGGTGTGGACGGGAAACACTGAAGCTTTCTTT. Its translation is CASSKVWTGNTEAFF.

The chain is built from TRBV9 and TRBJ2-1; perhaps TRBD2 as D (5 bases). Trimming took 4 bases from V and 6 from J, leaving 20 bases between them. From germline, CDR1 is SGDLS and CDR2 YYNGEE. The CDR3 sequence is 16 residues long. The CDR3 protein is CASSPTRDLVFNEQFF. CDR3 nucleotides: TGTGCCAGCAGCCCCACCCGGGATCTGGTTTTCAATGAGCAGTTCTTC.

This CDR3 reads CASSGGLAGAVDEQYF. DNA of the CDR3: TGCGCCAGCAGCGGGGGACTAGCGGGAGCAGTCGACGAGCAGTACTTC. The chain joins TRBV5-1 to TRBJ2-7; the match to TRBD2 covers 14 bases. This CDR3 region has 16 residues. Germline V gene lookup returns CDR1 SGHRS and CDR2 YFSETQ. Trimming removed 4 bases from V and 5 bases from J; junction bases left unmatched: 8.

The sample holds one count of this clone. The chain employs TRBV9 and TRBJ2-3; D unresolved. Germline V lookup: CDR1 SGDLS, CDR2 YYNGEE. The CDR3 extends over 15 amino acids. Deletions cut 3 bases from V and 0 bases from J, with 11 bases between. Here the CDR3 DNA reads TGTGCCAGCAGCGCGCAGGAGATTAGCACAGATACGCAGTATTTT. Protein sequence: CASSAQEISTDTQYF.

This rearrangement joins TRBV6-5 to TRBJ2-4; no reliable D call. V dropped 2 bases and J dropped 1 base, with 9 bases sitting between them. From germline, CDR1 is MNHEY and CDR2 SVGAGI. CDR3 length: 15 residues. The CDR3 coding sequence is TGTGCCAGCAGTTACGAGCGTGTGGCCAAAAACATTCAGTACTTC. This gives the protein CASSYERVAKNIQYF.